Below, 27 T cell receptor beta chains from the same sample are listed, as sequenced in a study of vaccination effects on CD4 cells after COVID-19. The antigens these receptors bind are not known. Under the ViraFEST assay, PBMC were stimulated with viral peptide pools so that antigen-specific CD4+ T cells expanded. Sequencing was performed afterwards. On roughly day 10 of culture, CD4+ T cells were separated out. The cohort was immunized with two doses of either the BNT162b2 or mRNA-1273 vaccine. Method: immunoSEQ multiplex PCR; TCRdb's copy keeps in-frame clones and lacks some. The sample lists fewer than 40,000 clones; 70% to 85% were seen once. The sequencing here drew on CD4+ T cells from PBMCs cultured with HCoV-NL63 spike peptides, taken after COVID-19 vaccination. These receptors were obtained from a human donor who received a COVID-19 vaccine. Some clones in this sample may be carry-over from other donors' samples.

This clone was detected only once. The chain combines TRBV6-5 with TRBJ1-6, with 7 bases aligning to TRBD1. V was clipped by 4 bases and J by 10 bases; unmatched bases: 1. The CDR3 is 12 amino acids. Germline loops: CDR1 MNHEY, CDR2 SVGAGI. This chain's CDR3 is CASSWDRSPLHF. CDR3 bases: TGTGCCAGCAGTTGGGACAGATCACCCCTCCACTTT.

The chain links TRBV7-8 to TRBJ2-7; D call uncertain. In germline, CDR1 is SGHVS, CDR2 FQNEAQ. This CDR3 is 15 amino acids long. Trimming took off 1 base at V and 3 bases at J, with 13 bases between the two ends. DNA of the CDR3: TGTGCCAGCAGCTTAGAACCCGGAGCAAGCTACGAGCAGTACGTC. It encodes CASSLEPGASYEQYV.

The CDR3 is CATSDFPGNEQYV. The CDR3 DNA follows: TGTGCCACCAGTGATTTTCCGGGAAACGAGCAGTACGTC. The chain recombines TRBV24-1 with TRBJ2-7; a weak D match, TRBD2 (5 bases). The CDR3 totals 13 residues. Germline V CDR1 and CDR2: KGHDR, SFDVKD. V was cut by 1 base and J by 5 bases, with 8 bases left in between.

The chain uses TRBV11-2 and TRBJ1-1, with TRBD1 matching over 9 bases. There are 17 residues in the CDR3. Germline assignment: CDR1 SGHAT and CDR2 FQNNGV. V lost 6 bases and J lost 1; bases outside the gene matches: 12. Written as DNA, the CDR3 is TGTGCCAGCAGACGAATACAGGGGGCGCGGAAGAACACTGAAGCTTTCTTT. Residues: CASRRIQGARKNTEAFF.

The V and J genes are TRBV18 and TRBJ1-4; 9 bases fit TRBD1. The J segment lost 5 bases and the V segment lost 1 base, leaving 8 bases of the junction unmatched. Germline CDR1 is KGHSH and CDR2 is LQKENI. This CDR3 has 17 amino acids. Written as DNA, the CDR3 is TGTGCCAGCTCACCACGAATTAGAGGGACAGGGAATGAAAAACTGTTTTTT. Translation gives CASSPRIRGTGNEKLFF.

The rearrangement uses TRBV5-1 and TRBJ2-5; 12 bases line up with TRBD1. The V gene's germline CDR1 is SGHRS and CDR2 YFSETQ. With V trimmed by 4 bases and J by 3 bases, 7 bases remained unmatched. There are 16 residues in the CDR3. CDR3 in amino acids: CASSPWGQGAEETQYF. The CDR3 bases are TGCGCCAGCAGCCCCTGGGGACAGGGGGCAGAAGAGACCCAGTACTTC.

The V call is TRBV3-1 (or the pseudogene TRBV3-2), the J call TRBJ2-6; a possible D gene is TRBD2 (6 bases). V was pared by 4 bases and J by 0 bases, with 13 bases between. The CDR3 totals 17 residues. Germline CDR1 and CDR2: LGHDT and YNNKEL (reference sequence). For the CDR3, the DNA is TGTGCCAGCAGCCGAGGAGGGTCTCCCTCTGGGGCCAACGTCCTGACTTTC. This gives the protein CASSRGGSPSGANVLTF.

The genes are TRBV14 and TRBJ1-1; 9 nucleotides align to TRBD1. In germline, CDR1 is SGHDN, CDR2 FVKESK. This CDR3 spans 15 amino acids. V gave up 5 bases and J gave up 6 bases; unmatched junction bases: 10. CDR3 in amino acids: CASSARQGVQAEAFF. As DNA, the CDR3 is TGTGCCAGCAGCGCCCGACAGGGGGTACAGGCTGAAGCTTTCTTT.

This rearrangement joins TRBV11-2 to TRBJ1-1; no reliable D call. V lost 5 bases and J lost 4, with 14 bases in between. The CDR3 has 14 amino acids. In germline, CDR1 is SGHAT, CDR2 FQNNGV. The chain's CDR3 is CASSTQKYGTEAFF. The CDR3 nucleotides read TGTGCCAGCAGCACTCAAAAATATGGCACTGAAGCTTTCTTT.

V is TRBV19 and J is TRBJ1-6, with unresolved D. This CDR3 comprises 15 residues. Germline loops: CDR1 LNHDA, CDR2 SQIVND (reference sequence). V was cut by 1 base and J by 7 bases, with 11 bases left in between. The CDR3 DNA reads TGTGCCAGTAGTATAGCCCCAGGACTGAATTCACCCCTCCACTTT. Protein: CASSIAPGLNSPLHF.

The J gene is TRBJ1-1, the V gene TRBV5-1; D remains unclear. The CDR3 runs to 11 residues. Germline lookup yields CDR1 SGHRS and CDR2 YFSETQ. V lost 0 bases to trimming and J lost 8 bases, with 5 bases between them. The CDR3 region has the DNA TGCGCCAGCAGCTTGGGACCAGAAGCTTTCTTT. It is translated as CASSLGPEAFF.

CDR3 nucleotide sequence: TGCGCCAGCAGTCACCTCGACAGCCAAGAGACCCAGTACTTC. Amino acids: CASSHLDSQETQYF. The chain joins TRBV23-1 to TRBJ2-5; possibly TRBD1 for D (5 bases). TRBV23-1 is designated an ORF whose function remains uncertain. Deletions cut 3 bases from V and 1 base from J, with 9 bases between. The CDR3 totals 14 residues.

J is TRBJ2-5 and V is TRBV11-1; D possibly corresponds to TRBD2 (5 bases). Looked up from germline, CDR1 is SGHAT and CDR2 is FQDESV (reference sequence). The CDR3 loop spans 12 amino acids. V shed 1 base and J shed 5 bases, with 5 bases lying between them. CDR3 protein: CASSLGRETQYF. The CDR3 coding sequence is TGTGCCAGCAGCTTAGGGAGGGAGACCCAGTACTTC.

The V and J genes are TRBV2 and TRBJ2-1; 12 bases align to TRBD2. With V trimmed by 5 bases and J by 8 bases, 7 bases remained unmatched. Germline lookup yields CDR1 SNHLY and CDR2 FYNNEI. The CDR3 sequence is 15 residues long. CDR3 bases: TGTGCCAGCAGTAACCTAGCGGGGGGGAACTATGAGCAGTTCTTC. It yields the protein CASSNLAGGNYEQFF.

V and J are TRBV24-1 and TRBJ2-5; 11 bases match TRBD2. The CDR3 is 17 residues long. Germline V CDR1 and CDR2: KGHDR, SFDVKD. V lost 1 base and J lost 2; bases outside the gene matches: 5. The DNA for the CDR3 is TGTGCCACCAGTGATTTAGGGCCTAGCGGGGGGCAAGAGACCCAGTACTTC. Encoded protein: CATSDLGPSGGQETQYF.

The chain combines TRBV27 with TRBJ1-4; no reliable D call. V shed 8 bases and J shed 6 bases, with 13 bases lying between them. CDR1 is MNHEY and CDR2 is SMNVEV in the germline V gene (reference sequence). This CDR3 has 13 residues. The CDR3 sequence is CASRAVVDEKLFF. As DNA, the CDR3 is TGTGCCAGCCGCGCGGTTGTGGATGAAAAACTGTTTTTT. Drawing the rest from reference TRBV27 and TRBJ1-4, the complete variable domain is EAQVTQNPRYLITVTGKKLTVTCSQNMNHEYMSWYRQDPGLGLRQIYYSMNVEVTDKGDVPEGYKVSRKEKRNFPLILESPSPNQTSLYFCASRAVVDEKLFFGSGTQLSVL.

The chain is built from TRBV7-9 and TRBJ2-3, with TRBD1 matching over 8 bases. In germline, CDR1 is SEHNR, CDR2 FQNEAQ (reference sequence). This CDR3 is built from 15 residues. J gave up 1 base and V 0 bases, and 0 bases lay outside the gene matches. CDR3 sequence: CASSLAGQGTDTQYF. CDR3 coding DNA: TGTGCCAGCAGCTTAGCGGGACAGGGCACAGATACGCAGTATTTT.

The chain carries TRBV5-6 and TRBJ1-2, with D unclear. CDR1 and CDR2 (germline): SGHDT, YYEEEE. The germline V and J ends were trimmed by 4 bases and 4 bases, with 8 bases remaining between them. The CDR3 is 12 residues long. CDR3 region: CASSQQFYGYTF. The CDR3 coding sequence is TGTGCCAGCAGCCAACAATTCTATGGCTACACCTTC. The full variable domain, its missing parts supplied by reference TRBV5-6 and TRBJ1-2, is DAGVTQSPTHLIKTRGQQVTLRCSPKSGHDTVSWYQQALGQGPQFIFQYYEEEERQRGNFPDRFSGHQFPNYSSELNVNALLLGDSALYLCASSQQFYGYTFGSGTRLTVV.

The rearrangement joins TRBV19 to TRBJ1-6, with 9 bases identical to TRBD1. The CDR3 runs 15 residues. V shed 6 bases, J shed 7 bases, and the junction held 7 bases outside the gene matches. CDR1 and CDR2 from the germline V gene are LNHDA and SQIVND (reference sequence). In nucleotides, the CDR3 is TGTGCCAGTAGCCTTCCGGGACAGGGAAATTCACCCCTCCACTTT. Residues: CASSLPGQGNSPLHF.

This clone was observed a few times. The gene calls are TRBV3-1 (or the pseudogene TRBV3-2) and TRBJ1-2, with a possible D match to TRBD1 (6 bases). V was shortened by 4 bases and J by 13 bases, with 19 bases between the two germline ends. Germline V lookup: CDR1 LGHDT, CDR2 YNNKEL (reference sequence). There are 13 residues in the CDR3. CDR3 sequence reads: CASSPNPQGGSTF. The CDR3 DNA reads TGTGCCAGCAGCCCGAACCCACAGGGAGGGTCCACCTTC.

This rearrangement joins TRBV5-1 to TRBJ2-2, with TRBD1 matching 9 bases. Germline V gene sequence: CDR1 SGHRS, CDR2 YFSETQ. The CDR3 contains 16 residues. J lost 0 bases, V lost 4 bases, and 4 bases had no gene match. The DNA of the CDR3 is TGCGCCAGCAGCGTCGGGACAGGGTCGAACACCGGGGAGCTGTTTTTT. Its protein product is CASSVGTGSNTGELFF.

About this clone: The junction does not match germline at one end; this may be a read error. This chain joins TRBV14 and TRBJ1-1; 7 bases line up with TRBD1. Per the germline V gene, CDR1 is SGHDN and CDR2 is FVKESK. This CDR3 spans 14 amino acids. The CDR3 DNA reads as TGTGCCAGCAACCAACAGGGGCCGAACACTGAAGCTTTCTTT. Translation: CASNQQGPNTEAFF.

J is TRBJ1-2 and V is TRBV5-1, with a weak D call TRBD1 (5 bases). Germline CDR1 reads SGHRS; CDR2 reads YFSETQ. CDR3 length: 12 residues. Deletions cut 2 bases from V and 7 bases from J, with 9 bases between. The CDR3 DNA reads TGCGCCAGCAGCTTCGGGGCGGGTGGCTACACCTTC. Its protein is CASSFGAGGYTF.

V usage is TRBV4-1 and J usage is TRBJ2-4, with D possibly TRBD2 on 6 matching bases. V dropped 2 bases and J dropped 2 bases, with 16 bases sitting between them. The CDR3 is 17 residues long. Per the germline V gene, CDR1 is MGHRA and CDR2 is YSYEKL. The CDR3 is CASSQIGGDPTKNIQYF. The CDR3 DNA follows: TGCGCCAGCAGCCAAATAGGCGGGGACCCCACCAAAAACATTCAGTACTTC.

The chain couples TRBV5-4 to TRBJ1-3; the D is unclear. Germline V CDR1 and CDR2: SGHNT, YYREEE (reference sequence). The CDR3 extends over 15 amino acids. V was clipped by 1 base and J by 1 base, with 9 bases between them. The CDR3: CASSLRAESGNTIYF. The CDR3 region has the DNA TGTGCCAGCAGCTTGAGGGCAGAGTCTGGAAACACCATATATTTT.

V and J are TRBV3-1 (or the pseudogene TRBV3-2) and TRBJ1-6; D call uncertain. The V end lost 1 base, the J end lost 3 bases, and 10 bases lay between the germline ends. The CDR3 contains 16 residues. Germline loops: CDR1 LGHDT, CDR2 YNNKEL (reference sequence). The DNA of the CDR3 is TGTGCCAGCAGCCAAGGGCGGGCAGACTATAATTCACCCCTCCACTTT. It specifies CASSQGRADYNSPLHF.

The chain employs TRBV7-2 and TRBJ1-3; D unclear. The V gene lost 2 bases and the J gene lost 7 bases, with 6 bases spanning the gap. Per germline, CDR1 SGHTA and CDR2 FQGNSA. This CDR3 comprises 12 residues. This CDR3 is CASSLNGNTIYF. The CDR3 DNA follows: TGTGCCAGCAGCTTAAATGGGAACACCATATATTTT.